This T cell receptor beta chain was identified in a study of CD8 T cells in ankylosing spondylitis. In making TCR beta libraries, quantitative 5'-RACE with molecular barcodes was used. Each CDR3 protein is one row after TCRdb ran MiXCR on the 5' RACE reads. This table has 200,000 or so distinct CDR3 sequences, 15% to 20% appearing once. In this sample, this clonotype turned up many times. What it recognizes is unknown. Findings and limits, study-wide: A number of the motif variants had already been described in reactive arthritis synovial fluid and blood. Peripheral blood samples showed relatively rare disease-linked clones, and these clones were CD8+. The authors reported significant enrichment of disease-linked clones in matched ankylosing spondylitis synovial fluid.

This CDR3 comprises 14 residues. Germline V gene data show CDR1 as SGHDN and CDR2 as FVKESK. V trimming: 4 bases; J trimming: 1 base; junction bases outside the gene matches: 2. The TCR sequence derives from a male donor under 30 with ankylosing spondylitis or in good health (not recorded which). The sequenced material came from blood, either unsorted or a sorted T cell fraction (not recorded which). The gene calls are TRBV14 and TRBJ2-7, with TRBD1 matching 9 bases. The DNA of the CDR3 is TGTGCCAGCAGCCCCGGGACAGGGTCCTACGAGCAGTACTTC. This encodes CASSPGTGSYEQYF.